This T cell receptor beta chain was captured in a study of cytomegalovirus exposure and HLA in healthy donors. PCR was performed using 60 Vbeta and 13 Jbeta primers. Data came from immunoSEQ multiplex PCR; TCRdb stores just in-frame clones and leaves some out. The sample consists of about 98,000 clones, over 75% of them appearing once. This CDR3 is 14 amino acids long. Germline lookup yields CDR1 GTSNPN and CDR2 SVGIG (reference sequence). V was pared by 5 bases and J by 7 bases, with 20 bases between. The sequenced material came from PBMCs. The source is a female donor in good health and CMV-seropositive. This chain connects TRBV30 to TRBJ1-1; tentatively, D is TRBD1 (6 bases). The CDR3 DNA follows: TGTGCCTGGGCACGCAGGGGAAGAACGGGTGAAGCTTTCTTT. Its protein product is CAWARRGRTGEAFF.